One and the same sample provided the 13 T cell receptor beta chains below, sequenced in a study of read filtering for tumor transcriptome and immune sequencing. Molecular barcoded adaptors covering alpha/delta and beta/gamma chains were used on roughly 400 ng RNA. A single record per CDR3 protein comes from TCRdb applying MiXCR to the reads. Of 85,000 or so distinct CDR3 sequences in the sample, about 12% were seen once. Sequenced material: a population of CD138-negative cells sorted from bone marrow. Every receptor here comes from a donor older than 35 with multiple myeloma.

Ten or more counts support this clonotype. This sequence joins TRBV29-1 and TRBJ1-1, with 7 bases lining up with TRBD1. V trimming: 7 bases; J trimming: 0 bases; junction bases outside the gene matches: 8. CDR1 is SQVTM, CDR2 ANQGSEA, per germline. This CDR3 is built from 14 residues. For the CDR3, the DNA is TGCAGCGCGAACAGGGGAGGCATGAACACTGAAGCTTTCTTT. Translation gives CSANRGGMNTEAFF.

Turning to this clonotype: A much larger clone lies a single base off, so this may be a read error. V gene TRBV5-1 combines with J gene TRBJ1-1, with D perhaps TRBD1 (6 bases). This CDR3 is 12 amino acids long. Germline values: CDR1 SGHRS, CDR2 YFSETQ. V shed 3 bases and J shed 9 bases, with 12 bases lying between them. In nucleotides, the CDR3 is TGCGCCAGCAGCTCAGGGGTCGCTAAAGCTTTCTTT. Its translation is CASSSGVAKAFF.

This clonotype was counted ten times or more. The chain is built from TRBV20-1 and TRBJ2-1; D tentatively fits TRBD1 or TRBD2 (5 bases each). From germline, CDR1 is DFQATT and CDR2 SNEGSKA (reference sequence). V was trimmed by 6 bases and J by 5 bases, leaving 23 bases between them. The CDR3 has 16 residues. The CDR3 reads CSANTGLLGSHNEQFF. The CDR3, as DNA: TGCAGTGCCAATACGGGGCTACTCGGTTCCCACAATGAGCAGTTCTTC.

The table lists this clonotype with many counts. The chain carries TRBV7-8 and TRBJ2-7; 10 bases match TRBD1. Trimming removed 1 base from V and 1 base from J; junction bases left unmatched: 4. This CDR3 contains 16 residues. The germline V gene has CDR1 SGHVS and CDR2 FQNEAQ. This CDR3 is CASSLGDRGPSYEQYF. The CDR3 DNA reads TGTGCCAGCAGCTTAGGGGACAGGGGTCCGTCCTACGAGCAGTACTTC. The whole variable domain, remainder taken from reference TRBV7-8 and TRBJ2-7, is GAGVSQSPRYKVAKRGQDVALRCDPISGHVSLFWYQQALGQGPEFLTYFQNEAQLDKSGLPSDRFFAERPEGSVSTLKIQRTQQEDSAVYLCASSLGDRGPSYEQYFGPGTRLTVT.

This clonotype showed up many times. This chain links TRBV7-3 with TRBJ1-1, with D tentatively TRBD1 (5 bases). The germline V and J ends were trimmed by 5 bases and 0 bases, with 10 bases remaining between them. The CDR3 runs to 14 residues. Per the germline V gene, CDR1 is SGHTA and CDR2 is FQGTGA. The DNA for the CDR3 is TGTGCCAGCAGCCCGAGGGGACTGAACACTGAAGCTTTCTTT. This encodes CASSPRGLNTEAFF.

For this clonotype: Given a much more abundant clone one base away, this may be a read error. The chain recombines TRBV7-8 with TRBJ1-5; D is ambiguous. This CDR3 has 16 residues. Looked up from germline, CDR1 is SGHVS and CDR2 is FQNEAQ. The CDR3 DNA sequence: TGTGCCAGCAGCGCCATAAGATGGACTAGCGATCAGCCCCAGCATTTT. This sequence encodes CASSAIRWTSDQPQHF.

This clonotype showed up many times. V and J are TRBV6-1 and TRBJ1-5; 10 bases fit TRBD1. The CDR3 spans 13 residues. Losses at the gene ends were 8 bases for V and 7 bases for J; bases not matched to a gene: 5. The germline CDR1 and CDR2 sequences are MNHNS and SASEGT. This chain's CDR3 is CASGDRGDQPQHF. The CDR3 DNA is TGTGCCAGCGGGGACAGGGGTGACCAGCCCCAGCATTTT.

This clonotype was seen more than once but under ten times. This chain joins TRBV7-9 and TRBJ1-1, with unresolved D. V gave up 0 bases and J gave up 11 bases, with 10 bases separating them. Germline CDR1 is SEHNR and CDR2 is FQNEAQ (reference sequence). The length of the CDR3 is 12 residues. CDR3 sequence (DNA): TGTGCCAGCAGCTTAGCGCTCTGGATGGCTTTCTTT. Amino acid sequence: CASSLALWMAFF.

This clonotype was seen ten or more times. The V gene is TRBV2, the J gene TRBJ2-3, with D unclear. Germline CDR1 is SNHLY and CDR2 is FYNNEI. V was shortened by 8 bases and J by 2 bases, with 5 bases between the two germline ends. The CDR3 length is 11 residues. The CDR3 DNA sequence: TGTGCCAGCTCCTACACAGATACGCAGTATTTT. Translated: CASSYTDTQYF.

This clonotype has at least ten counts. CDR3 in amino acids: CASSVGPGQETQYF. In nucleotides, the CDR3 is TGTGCCAGCAGCGTAGGACCAGGCCAAGAGACCCAGTACTTC. This chain links TRBV9 with TRBJ2-5; D uncertain. V shed 0 bases and J shed 1 base, with 7 bases lying between them. This CDR3 is 14 amino acids long. Germline V gives CDR1 SGDLS, CDR2 YYNGEE.

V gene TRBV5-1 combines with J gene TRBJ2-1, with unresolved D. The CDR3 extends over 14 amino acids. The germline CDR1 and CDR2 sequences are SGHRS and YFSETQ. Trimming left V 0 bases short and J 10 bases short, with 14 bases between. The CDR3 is CASSLGVATWEQFF. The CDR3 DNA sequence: TGCGCCAGCAGCTTGGGGGTTGCCACCTGGGAGCAGTTCTTC.

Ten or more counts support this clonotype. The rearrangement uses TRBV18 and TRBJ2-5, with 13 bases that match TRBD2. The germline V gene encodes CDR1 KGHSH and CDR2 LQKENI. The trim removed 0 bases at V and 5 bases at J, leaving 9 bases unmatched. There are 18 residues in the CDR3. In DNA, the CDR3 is TGTGCCAGCTCACCACCAGAACTAGCGGGAGGGCCGGAGGAGACCCAGTACTTC. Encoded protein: CASSPPELAGGPEETQYF.

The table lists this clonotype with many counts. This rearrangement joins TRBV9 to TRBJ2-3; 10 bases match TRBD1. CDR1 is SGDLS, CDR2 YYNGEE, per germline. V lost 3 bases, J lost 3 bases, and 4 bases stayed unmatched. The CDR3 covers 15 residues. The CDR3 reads CASSARDRGTDTQYF. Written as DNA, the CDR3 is TGTGCCAGCAGCGCCCGGGACAGGGGTACAGATACGCAGTATTTT.